This T cell receptor beta chain was recorded in a study of Graves' ophthalmopathy and Graves' hyperthyroidism. The study, taken as a whole, reports: Thyroid clonotypes that were expanded above 0.001 frequency mostly also appeared in blood.

TCR beta CDR3 amplification used RNA transcripts. First-round RT-PCR used HTBI primers; second-round multiplex PCR followed. TCRdb used MiXCR to reprocess the multiplex PCR reads, holding one entry per CDR3 protein. The sample contains a few hundred thousand distinct CDR3 sequences, 15% to 20% of which appear only once. The germline V gene encodes CDR1 MNHNS and CDR2 SASEGT. This CDR3 has 15 residues. Notes on this clonotype: Its matching antigen is unknown. A junction boundary mismatches the germline segment, possibly from a read error.

The sequence was obtained from an adult woman with stable Graves' hyperthyroidism. V is TRBV6-1 and J is TRBJ1-2; tentatively, D is TRBD1 (5 bases). The sequenced sample consisted of peripheral blood. The CDR3: CASSEAMQGRYGCTF. CDR3 coding DNA: TGTGCCAGCAGTGAAGCGATGCAGGGAAGGTATGGCTGCACCTTC.